This T cell receptor (beta chain) was observed in a study of Ad26.COV2.S vaccination and SARS-CoV-2 variants. Study as a whole: Once, or twice with 56 days between doses, Ad26.COV2.S was given intramuscularly.

A remark on this clone: Its antigen is as yet unknown.

Regarding the study as a whole: Spike-specific TCR breadth was greater in vaccine than placebo recipients. Measurements of TCR breadth and depth may have given underestimates of the total T cell responses.

CDR1 is SGHVS and CDR2 is FQNEAQ in the germline V gene. The CDR3 totals 17 residues. V was pared by 0 bases and J by 0 bases, with 9 bases between. Indicated treatment: some 19 received Ad26.COV2.S at low or high dose, single or two shots; about 5 received placebo; per-sample allocation not given. Sampling was performed 63 days after the first vaccine or placebo injection. Using immunoSEQ multiplex PCR, the repertoire was profiled, and TCRdb retains in-frame clones only, with some absent. The sample holds approximately 410,000 clones, around 93% seen once. This chain joins TRBV7-8 and TRBJ2-6, with a possible D match to TRBD1 (5 bases). The source was peripheral blood, collected in a trial of Ad26.COV2.S vaccine versus placebo. The receptor comes from a person aged 18 to 65 who received the Ad26.COV2.S COVID-19 vaccine or a placebo. The chain's CDR3 is CASSLAQTASGANVLTF. For the CDR3, the DNA is TGTGCCAGCAGCTTAGCCCAGACAGCCTCTGGGGCCAACGTCCTGACTTTC. Full variable domain (missing parts from reference TRBV7-8 and TRBJ2-6): GAGVSQSPRYKVAKRGQDVALRCDPISGHVSLFWYQQALGQGPEFLTYFQNEAQLDKSGLPSDRFFAERPEGSVSTLKIQRTQQEDSAVYLCASSLAQTASGANVLTFGAGSRLTVL.